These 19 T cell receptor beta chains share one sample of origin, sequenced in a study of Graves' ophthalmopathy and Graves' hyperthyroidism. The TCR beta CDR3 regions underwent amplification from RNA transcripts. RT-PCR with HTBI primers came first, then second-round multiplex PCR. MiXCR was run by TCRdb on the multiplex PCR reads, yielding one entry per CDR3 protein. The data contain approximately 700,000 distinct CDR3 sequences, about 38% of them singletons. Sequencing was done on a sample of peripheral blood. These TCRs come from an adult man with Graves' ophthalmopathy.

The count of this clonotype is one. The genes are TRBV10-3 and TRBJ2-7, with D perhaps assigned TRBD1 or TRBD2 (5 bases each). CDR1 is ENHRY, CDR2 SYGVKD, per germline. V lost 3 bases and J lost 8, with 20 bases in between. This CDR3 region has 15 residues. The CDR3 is CAISDGTGVSPQQYF. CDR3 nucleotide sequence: TGTGCCATCAGTGATGGGACCGGCGTTTCGCCCCAGCAGTACTTC.

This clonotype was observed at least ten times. The CDR3 DNA reads as TGTGCCACCGCAGGGACCGAAGCGAACACCGGGGAGCTGTTTTTT. Its protein product is CATAGTEANTGELFF. The chain uses TRBV4-2 and TRBJ2-2; tentatively, D is TRBD1 or TRBD2 (5 bases each). This CDR3 spans 15 amino acids. Trimming removed 10 bases from V and 0 bases from J, with 15 bases in between. Per the germline V gene, CDR1 is LGHNA and CDR2 is YNFKEQ.

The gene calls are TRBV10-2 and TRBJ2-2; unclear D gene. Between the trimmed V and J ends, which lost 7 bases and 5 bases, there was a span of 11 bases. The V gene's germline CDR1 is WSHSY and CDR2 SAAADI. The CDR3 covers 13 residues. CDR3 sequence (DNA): TGCGCCAGCACGGGTCTTGAGACCGGGGAGCTGTTTTTT. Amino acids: CASTGLETGELFF.

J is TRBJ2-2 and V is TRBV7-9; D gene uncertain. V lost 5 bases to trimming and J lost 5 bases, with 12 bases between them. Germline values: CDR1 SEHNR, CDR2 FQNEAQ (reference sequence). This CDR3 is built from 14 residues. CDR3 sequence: CASSLFVLTGELFF. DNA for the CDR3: TGTGCCAGCAGCCTTTTTGTGCTGACCGGGGAGCTGTTTTTT.

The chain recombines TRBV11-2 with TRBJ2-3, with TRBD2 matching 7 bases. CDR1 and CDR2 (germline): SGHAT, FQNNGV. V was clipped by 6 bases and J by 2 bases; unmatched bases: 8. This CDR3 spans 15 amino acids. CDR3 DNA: TGTGCCAGCAGTAACCGGGACTACCACACAGATACGCAGTATTTT. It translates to CASSNRDYHTDTQYF.

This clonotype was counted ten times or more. CDR3 in DNA: TGCAGCGTTGGGACGTACAATCAGCCCCAGCATTTT. Protein product: CSVGTYNQPQHF. V usage is TRBV29-1 and J usage is TRBJ1-5; unclear D gene. CDR3 length equals 12 residues. Trimming pared 4 bases from V and 3 bases from J, leaving 7 bases between. Germline V lookup: CDR1 SQVTM, CDR2 ANQGSEA. The full variable domain, its missing parts supplied by reference TRBV29-1 and TRBJ1-5, is SAVISQKPSRDICQRGTSLTIQCQVDSQVTMMFWYRQQPGQSLTLIATANQGSEATYESGFVIDKFPISRPNLTFSTLTVSNMSPEDSSIYLCSVGTYNQPQHFGDGTRLSIL.

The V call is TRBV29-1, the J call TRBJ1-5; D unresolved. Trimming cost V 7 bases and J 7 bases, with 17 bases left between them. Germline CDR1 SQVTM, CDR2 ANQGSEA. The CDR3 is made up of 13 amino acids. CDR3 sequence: CSAGPGRQQPQHF. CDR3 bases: TGCAGCGCTGGGCCCGGTAGGCAGCAGCCCCAGCATTTT.

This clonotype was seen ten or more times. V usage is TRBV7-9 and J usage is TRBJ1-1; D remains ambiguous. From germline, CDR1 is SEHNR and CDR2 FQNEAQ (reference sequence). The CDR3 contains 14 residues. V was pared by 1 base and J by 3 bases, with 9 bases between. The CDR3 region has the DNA TGTGCCAGCAGCTTAGTACCTCTGGACACTGAAGCTTTCTTT. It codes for CASSLVPLDTEAFF.

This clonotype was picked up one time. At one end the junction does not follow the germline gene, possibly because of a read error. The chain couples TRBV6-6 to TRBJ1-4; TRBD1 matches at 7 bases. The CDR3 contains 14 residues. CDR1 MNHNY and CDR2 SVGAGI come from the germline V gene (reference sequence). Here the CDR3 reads CASSRAGGNEKLLF. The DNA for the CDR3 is TGTGCCAGCAGCCGAGCAGGGGGTAATGAAAAACTGTTATTT.

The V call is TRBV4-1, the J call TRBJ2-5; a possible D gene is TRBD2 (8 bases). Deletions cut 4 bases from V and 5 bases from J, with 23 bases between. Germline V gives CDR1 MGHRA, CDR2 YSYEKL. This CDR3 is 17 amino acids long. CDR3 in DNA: TGCGCCAGCAGCCGCGACCTTTTTCGGGAGGGGGCCGAGACCCAGTACTTC. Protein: CASSRDLFREGAETQYF.

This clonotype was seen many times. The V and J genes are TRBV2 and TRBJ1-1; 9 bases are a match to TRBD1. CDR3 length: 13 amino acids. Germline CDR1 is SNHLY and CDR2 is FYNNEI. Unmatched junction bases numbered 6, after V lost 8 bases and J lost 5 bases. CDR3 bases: TGTGCCAGCGGCGGACAGGGGAGAACTGAAGCTTTCTTT. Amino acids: CASGGQGRTEAFF. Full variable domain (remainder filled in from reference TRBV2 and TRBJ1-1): EPEVTQTPSHQVTQMGQEVILRCVPISNHLYFYWYRQILGQKVEFLVSFYNNEISEKSEIFDDQFSVERPDGSNFTLKIRSTKLEDSAMYFCASGGQGRTEAFFGQGTRLTVV.

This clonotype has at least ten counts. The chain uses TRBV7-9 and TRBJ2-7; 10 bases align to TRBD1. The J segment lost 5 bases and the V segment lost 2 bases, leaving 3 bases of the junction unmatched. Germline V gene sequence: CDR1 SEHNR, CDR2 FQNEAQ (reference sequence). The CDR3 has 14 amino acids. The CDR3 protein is CASSLRQGAHEQYF. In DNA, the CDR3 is TGTGCCAGCAGCTTACGACAGGGGGCCCACGAGCAGTACTTC.

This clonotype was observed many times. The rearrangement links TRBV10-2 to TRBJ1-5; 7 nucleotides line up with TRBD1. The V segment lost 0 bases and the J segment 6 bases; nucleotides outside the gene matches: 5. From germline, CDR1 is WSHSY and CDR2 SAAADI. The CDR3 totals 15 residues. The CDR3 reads CASSESAGGFQPQHF. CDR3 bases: TGCGCCAGCAGTGAGTCGGCAGGGGGGTTTCAGCCCCAGCATTTT.

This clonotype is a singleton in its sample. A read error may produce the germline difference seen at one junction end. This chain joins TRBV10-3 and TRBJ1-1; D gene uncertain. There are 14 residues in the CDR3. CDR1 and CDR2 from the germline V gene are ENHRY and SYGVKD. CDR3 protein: CANSYHPLNTEAFF. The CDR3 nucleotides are TGTGCCAACAGTTATCACCCGTTGAACACTGAAGCTTTCTTT.

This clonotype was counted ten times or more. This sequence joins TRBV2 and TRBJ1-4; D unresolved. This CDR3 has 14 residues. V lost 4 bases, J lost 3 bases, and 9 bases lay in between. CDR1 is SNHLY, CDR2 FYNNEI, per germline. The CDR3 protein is CASSVDGPNEKLFF. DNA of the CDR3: TGTGCCAGCAGTGTTGATGGACCTAATGAAAAACTGTTTTTT.

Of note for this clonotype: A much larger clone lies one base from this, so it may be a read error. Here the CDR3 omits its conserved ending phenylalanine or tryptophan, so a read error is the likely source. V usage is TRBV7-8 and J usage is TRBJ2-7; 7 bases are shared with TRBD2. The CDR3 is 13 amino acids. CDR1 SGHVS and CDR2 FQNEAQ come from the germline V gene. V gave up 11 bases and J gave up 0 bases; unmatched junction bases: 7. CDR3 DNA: TGTGCCTCCCGGGGGGTCCTCTCCTACGAGCAGTACCTC. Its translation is CASRGVLSYEQYL.

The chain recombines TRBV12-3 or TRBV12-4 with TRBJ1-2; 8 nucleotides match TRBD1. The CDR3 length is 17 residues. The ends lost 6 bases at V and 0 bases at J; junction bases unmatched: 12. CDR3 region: CASSPAWGQVSNYGYTF. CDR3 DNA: TGTGCCAGCAGCCCTGCGTGGGGACAGGTCTCTAACTATGGCTACACCTTC.

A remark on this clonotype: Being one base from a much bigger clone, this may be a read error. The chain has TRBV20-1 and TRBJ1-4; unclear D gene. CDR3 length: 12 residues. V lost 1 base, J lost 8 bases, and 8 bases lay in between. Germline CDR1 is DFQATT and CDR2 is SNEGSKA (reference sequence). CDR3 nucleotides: TGCAGTGCTAGAGCACATGAGGAAAAACTGTTTTTT. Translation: CSARAHEEKLFF.

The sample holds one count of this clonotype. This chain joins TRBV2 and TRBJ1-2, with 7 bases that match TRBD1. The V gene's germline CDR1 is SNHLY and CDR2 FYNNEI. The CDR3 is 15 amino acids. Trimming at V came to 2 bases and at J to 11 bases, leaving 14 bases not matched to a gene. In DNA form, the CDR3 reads TGTGCCAGCAGTGAACCCGGGACAGAGACTATGGGATACACCTTC. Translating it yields CASSEPGTETMGYTF.